The TCR beta chain under discussion was sequenced for a study of blood T cell repertoires in COVID-19. Study details: Spain, Italy and the United States supplied samples that represented acute and convalescent COVID-19. PBMCs, B-cell-depleted T cells, or T cells were the source of the cDNA or gDNA that made up the material.

Patients in Seattle were enrolled during active infection, then followed longitudinally. Some clones are missing from TCRdb's copy, which holds only in-frame ones; the method was immunoSEQ multiplex PCR. The sample holds 250,000 to 300,000 clones, 80% to 90% seen once. Trimming took 3 bases from V and 0 from J; bases not matched to a gene: 11. From germline, CDR1 is SGDLS and CDR2 YYNGEE. CDR3 size: 17 residues. The TCR originated in a woman in her 70s with COVID-19, enrolled during active disease. The chain is built from TRBV9 and TRBJ2-7; 8 bases fit TRBD2. Sequences were obtained from peripheral blood. CDR3 protein: CASSEGGTSKASYEQYF. In DNA form, the CDR3 reads TGTGCCAGCAGCGAGGGCGGGACTAGTAAAGCCTCCTACGAGCAGTACTTC.